These T cell receptor beta chains were read from a single sample in a study of T cells after yellow fever vaccination. TCRdb passed the 5' RACE reads through MiXCR, listing each CDR3 protein once. The table has roughly 400,000 distinct CDR3 sequences, 18% seen once; the top ten hold 18%. The input for sequencing was PBMCs, taken before the yellow fever booster vaccination. The receptors were sampled from a man between 18 and 29 years old who received the YFV17D yellow fever vaccine. The CDR3 runs from the conserved cysteine through the conserved F or W. D genes are given only for firm matches. A row's size may be missing; if present it is once, few, many or a size class.

CDR3 protein,CDR3 DNA,D gene,V gene,J gene,clone size
CASSLAAVDAEAFF,TGTGCCAGCAGTTTAGCGGCGGTAGACGCTGAAGCTTTCTTT,NA,TRBV12-3/TRBV12-4,TRBJ1-1,few
CASSPGGRTVNTEAFF,TGTGCCAGCAGTCCCGGGGGACGAACCGTGAACACTGAAGCTTTCTTT,NA,TRBV6-5,TRBJ1-1,few
CASSVKGLITQYF,TGTGCCAGCAGTGTTAAGGGATTGATTACGCAGTATTTT,NA,TRBV25-1,TRBJ2-3,NA
CASSSGQGENTIYF,TGCGCCAGCAGCTCGGGACAGGGCGAAAACACCATATATTTT,TRBD1,TRBV5-1,TRBJ1-3,NA
CSARIRGGGGRETQYF,TGCAGTGCTAGAATACGCGGCGGAGGGGGACGAGAGACCCAGTACTTC,NA,TRBV20-1,TRBJ2-5,NA
CASSVAAPGSPLHF,TGTGCCAGCAGCGTAGCCGCCCCAGGGTCACCCCTCCACTTT,NA,TRBV9,TRBJ1-6,NA
CASSRRGALNTEAFF,TGTGCCAGCAGCCGCCGGGGGGCCCTAAACACTGAAGCTTTCTTT,NA,TRBV14,TRBJ1-1,NA
CASSPFDRAANEKLFF,TGTGCCAGCTCTCCTTTCGACAGGGCTGCTAATGAAAAACTGTTTTTT,TRBD1,TRBV18,TRBJ1-4,few
CASSLNWDSQFF,TGTGCCAGCAGCTTAAATTGGGACTCGCAGTTCTTC,NA,TRBV11-2,TRBJ2-1,NA
CSVRLARQGTEAFF,TGCAGTGTCAGACTCGCTCGCCAAGGCACTGAAGCTTTCTTT,NA,TRBV20-1,TRBJ1-1,NA
CASNPGARPNTEAFF,TGTGCCAGCAACCCGGGGGCCAGACCGAACACTGAAGCTTTCTTT,NA,TRBV6-5,TRBJ1-1,NA
CASSTWGLAEETQYF,TGCGCCAGCAGTACCTGGGGACTAGCGGAAGAGACCCAGTACTTC,TRBD2,TRBV5-1,TRBJ2-5,NA
CSAGDRGRGQPQHF,TGCAGTGCTGGGGACAGGGGGCGAGGCCAGCCCCAGCATTTT,TRBD1,TRBV20-1,TRBJ1-5,NA
CSARRDSLSYEQYF,TGCAGTGCTAGAAGGGACAGCCTCTCCTACGAGCAGTACTTC,TRBD1,TRBV20-1,TRBJ2-7,many
CASTFGGPYNEQFF,TGCGCCAGCACTTTCGGGGGGCCCTACAATGAGCAGTTCTTC,NA,TRBV5-1,TRBJ2-1,NA
CSVYPETDLNTEAFF,TGCAGCGTTTACCCCGAGACAGACCTTAACACTGAAGCTTTCTTT,NA,TRBV29-1,TRBJ1-1,NA
CSVGTLETQYF,TGCAGCGTCGGGACACTGGAGACCCAGTACTTC,NA,TRBV29-1,TRBJ2-5,few
CATSRVRGIGTEAFF,TGTGCCACCAGCAGAGTGCGGGGTATCGGAACTGAAGCTTTCTTT,NA,TRBV15,TRBJ1-1,few
CASGTSVSSDTQYF,TGTGCCAGCGGGACTAGCGTTTCCTCAGATACGCAGTATTTT,TRBD2,TRBV10-3,TRBJ2-3,NA
CASSQDARDRGVDTQYF,TGCGCCAGCAGCCAAGACGCCCGGGACAGGGGAGTAGATACGCAGTATTTT,TRBD1,TRBV4-3,TRBJ2-3,few
CASSGDSFNYGYTF,TGTGCCAGCAGCGGGGACAGTTTTAACTATGGCTACACCTTC,TRBD1,TRBV7-3,TRBJ1-2,NA
CAISGQVNYGYTF,TGTGCCATCAGTGGACAGGTAAACTATGGCTACACCTTC,NA,TRBV10-3,TRBJ1-2,few
CASRRRPGQGDHEQYF,TGTGCCAGCAGACGAAGGCCGGGACAGGGTGACCACGAGCAGTACTTC,TRBD1,TRBV28,TRBJ2-7,NA
CASSLNQGAAFF,TGTGCCAGCAGCCTAAACCAGGGGGCAGCTTTCTTT,TRBD1,TRBV7-2,TRBJ1-1,NA
CASIELARADTQYF,TGCGCCAGCATCGAATTAGCGCGTGCAGATACGCAGTATTTT,NA,TRBV5-1,TRBJ2-3,few